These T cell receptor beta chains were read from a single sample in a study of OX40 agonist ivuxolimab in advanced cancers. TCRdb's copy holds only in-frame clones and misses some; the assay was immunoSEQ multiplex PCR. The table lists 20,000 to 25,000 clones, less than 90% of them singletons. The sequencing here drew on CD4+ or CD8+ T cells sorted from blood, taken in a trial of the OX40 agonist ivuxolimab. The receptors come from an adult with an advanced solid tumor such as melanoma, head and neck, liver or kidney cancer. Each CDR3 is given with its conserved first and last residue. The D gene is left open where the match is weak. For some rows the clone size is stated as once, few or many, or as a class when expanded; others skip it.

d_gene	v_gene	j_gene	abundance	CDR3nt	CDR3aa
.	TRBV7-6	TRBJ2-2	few	TGTGCCAGCAGCTTAGTGCGGGGATCAATCAACACCGGGGAGCTGTTTTTT	CASSLVRGSINTGELFF
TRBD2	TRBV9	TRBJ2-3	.	TGTGCCAGCAGCGTAGCTGATGGCGGGGGGACAGATACGCAGTATTTT	CASSVADGGGTDTQYF
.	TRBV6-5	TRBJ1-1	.	TGTGCCAGTTACAGGGATATCACTGAAGCTTTCTTT	CASYRDITEAFF
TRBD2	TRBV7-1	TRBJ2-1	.	TGTGCCAGCAGCTTATCGGGACTAGCGGCACAAACAAGGGAGTTCTTC	CASSLSGLAAQTREFF
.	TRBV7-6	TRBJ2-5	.	TGTGCCAGCAGCTTAGCGGGAGTGGAGACCCAGTACTTC	CASSLAGVETQYF
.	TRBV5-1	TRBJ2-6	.	TGCGCCAGCAGCTCCCAAAACTCTGGGGCCAACGTCCTGACTTTC	CASSSQNSGANVLTF
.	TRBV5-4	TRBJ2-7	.	TGTGCCAGCAGCTTGCAGCTGGACTACGAGCAGTACTTC	CASSLQLDYEQYF
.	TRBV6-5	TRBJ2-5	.	TGTGCCAGCAGTTACTCGGAGTCAACTTCCCAAGAGACCCAGTACTTC	CASSYSESTSQETQYF
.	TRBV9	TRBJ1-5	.	TGTGCCAGCAGCGTAGACGAGGGTCAGCCCCAGCATTTT	CASSVDEGQPQHF
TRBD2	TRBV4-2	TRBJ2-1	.	TGTGCCAGCAGCCGAGGGGCGGGAGAAGGCTACAATGAGCAGTTCTTC	CASSRGAGEGYNEQFF
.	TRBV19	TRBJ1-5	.	TGTGCCAGTAGTATTAGCTCTGAGAGCAATCAGCCCCAGCATTTT	CASSISSESNQPQHF
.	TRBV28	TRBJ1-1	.	TGTGCCAGCTCGCTCTTAGGACAGCCGAACACTGAAGCTTTCTTT	CASSLLGQPNTEAFF
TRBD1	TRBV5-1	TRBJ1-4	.	TGCGCCAGCGGACAGGGACCTAATGAAAAACTGTTTTTT	CASGQGPNEKLFF
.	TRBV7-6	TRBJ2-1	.	TGTGCCAGCAGCTTGGGGGAGAGCTCCTACAATGAGCAGTTCTTC	CASSLGESSYNEQFF
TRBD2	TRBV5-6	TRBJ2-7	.	TGTGCCAGCAGCTTGTCTAGCGGGGGACCTTCATATACCTACGAGCAGTACTTC	CASSLSSGGPSYTYEQYF
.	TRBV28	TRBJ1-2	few	TGTGCCAGCAGGCGCGGACAGACTTATGGCTACACCTTC	CASRRGQTYGYTF
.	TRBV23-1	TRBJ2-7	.	TGCGCCAGCAGCCAGCGGGTCCACTCCTACGAGCAGTACTTC	CASSQRVHSYEQYF
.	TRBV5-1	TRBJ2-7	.	TGCGCCAGCAGCTTCTTAGATCCCACCTCCTACGAGCAGTACTTC	CASSFLDPTSYEQYF
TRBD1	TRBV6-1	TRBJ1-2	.	TGTGCCAGCAAGGGACAGCCTAACTATGGCTACACCTTC	CASKGQPNYGYTF
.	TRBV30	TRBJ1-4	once	TGTGCCTGGAGGAACACAGGCACGGGTGAAAAACTGTTTTTT	CAWRNTGTGEKLFF
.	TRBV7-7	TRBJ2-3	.	TGTGCCAGCAGCTTAGGCAGGGCAGAGGGGGGAGATACGCAGTATTTT	CASSLGRAEGGDTQYF
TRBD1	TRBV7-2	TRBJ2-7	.	TGTGCCAGCAGCACGGACCCGGGACAGGGGCGCGAGCAGTACTTC	CASSTDPGQGREQYF
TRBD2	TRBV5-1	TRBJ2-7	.	TGCGCCAGCAGGGCACTAGCGGGAGAAAAAGGTTACGAGCAGTACTTC	CASRALAGEKGYEQYF
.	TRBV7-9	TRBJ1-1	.	TGTGCCAGCAGCTTCGTCAGGGACACTGAAGCTTTCTTT	CASSFVRDTEAFF
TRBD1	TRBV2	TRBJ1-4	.	TGTGCCAGCAGGCTTCAAGGGGGCCAGGCGGAAAAACTGTTTTTT	CASRLQGGQAEKLFF
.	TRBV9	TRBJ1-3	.	TGTGCCAGCAGCGCCCGCCTTACTCCAGGAAACACCATATATTTT	CASSARLTPGNTIYF
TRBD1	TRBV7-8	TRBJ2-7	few	TGTGCCAGCAGCCCCTTCCGACAGGGGGCGGACGAGCAGTACTTC	CASSPFRQGADEQYF
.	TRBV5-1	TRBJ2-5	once	TGCGCCAGCAGCTTTAATACCTTCCAAGAGACCCAGTACTTC	CASSFNTFQETQYF
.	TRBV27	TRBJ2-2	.	TGTGCCAGCAGTTTAGCCAGAGAATACGGGGAGCTGTTTTTT	CASSLAREYGELFF
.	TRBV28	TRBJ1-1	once	TGTGCCAGCTCAAAGGGAGGGGCCACTGAAGCTTTCTTT	CASSKGGATEAFF
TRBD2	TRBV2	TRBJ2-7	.	TGTGCCAGCAGTGTAACATGGGGGGCAACGGGACTAGCGGGAGGCCCTAGCTCCTACGAGCAGTACTTC	CASSVTWGATGLAGGPSSYEQYF
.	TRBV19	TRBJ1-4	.	TGTGCCAGTAGTATAGGGGTCGCGGACGTCGGGGAGCGTGATGAAAAACTGTTTTTT	CASSIGVADVGERDEKLFF
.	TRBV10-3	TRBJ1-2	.	TGTGCCATCAGTGGCGAACAGGGCTCGGGCTACACCTTC	CAISGEQGSGYTF
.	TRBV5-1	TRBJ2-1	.	TGCGCCAGCAGCTTGGTAGAGGCAGGGAACTACAATGAGCAGTTCTTC	CASSLVEAGNYNEQFF
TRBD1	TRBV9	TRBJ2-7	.	TGTGCCAGCAGCGTAGTGGGACAGGGGGCAGTCGAGCAGTACTTC	CASSVVGQGAVEQYF